A selection of T cell receptor beta chains follows, all from one sample in a study of OX40 agonist ivuxolimab in advanced cancers. Clones were sequenced by immunoSEQ multiplex PCR, and TCRdb holds only the in-frame ones, with some missing. The data show some 14,000 clones, roughly 82% seen once. The sample was CD4+ or CD8+ T cells sorted from blood, taken in a trial of the OX40 agonist ivuxolimab. The receptors shown here come from an adult with an advanced solid tumor such as melanoma, head and neck, liver or kidney cancer. Both conserved end residues are part of each CDR3. The D gene is left open where the match is weak. For some rows the clone size is stated as once, few or many, or as a class when expanded; others skip it.

v_call: TRBV9; d_call: TRBD1; cdr3_length: 15; j_call: TRBJ2-5; clone_size: NA; cdr3_nt: TGTGCCAGCAGCGTAGGGCAGGGGGTTCAGGAGACCCAGTACTTC; cdr3_aa: CASSVGQGVQETQYF
v_call: TRBV7-9; d_call: NA; cdr3_length: 14; j_call: TRBJ1-1; clone_size: NA; cdr3_nt: TGTGCCAGCAGCTTAGACGCAGCGAACACTGAAGCTTTCTTT; cdr3_aa: CASSLDAANTEAFF
v_call: TRBV9; d_call: TRBD1; cdr3_length: 13; j_call: TRBJ2-7; clone_size: NA; cdr3_nt: TGTGCCAGCAGCGTAGGTGGACAGGACGATCCGTACTTC; cdr3_aa: CASSVGGQDDPYF
v_call: TRBV5-6; d_call: NA; cdr3_length: 15; j_call: TRBJ2-3; clone_size: NA; cdr3_nt: TGTGCCAGCAGCTTGCGCGGGACTAGCACAGATACGCAGTATTTT; cdr3_aa: CASSLRGTSTDTQYF
v_call: TRBV5-1; d_call: NA; cdr3_length: 14; j_call: TRBJ1-4; clone_size: few; cdr3_nt: TGCGCCAGCAGCTTGGGACTCGCAAGTGAAAAACTGTTTTTT; cdr3_aa: CASSLGLASEKLFF
v_call: TRBV18; d_call: NA; cdr3_length: 13; j_call: TRBJ1-2; clone_size: NA; cdr3_nt: TGTGCCAGCTCGCCGGACAGATTGTCGGGCTACACCTTC; cdr3_aa: CASSPDRLSGYTF
v_call: TRBV5-5; d_call: NA; cdr3_length: 15; j_call: TRBJ2-7; clone_size: once; cdr3_nt: TGTGCCAGCAGCTTGAGAAGGGGGGTATCCTACGAGCAGTACTTC; cdr3_aa: CASSLRRGVSYEQYF
v_call: TRBV6-5; d_call: NA; cdr3_length: 11; j_call: TRBJ2-3; clone_size: NA; cdr3_nt: TGTGCCAGCACGACCGCAGATACGCAGTATTTT; cdr3_aa: CASTTADTQYF
v_call: TRBV28; d_call: NA; cdr3_length: 17; j_call: TRBJ2-3; clone_size: NA; cdr3_nt: TGTGCCAGCAGTTTCTTCGCCGGCGGGACAAGGGGAGATACGCAGTATTTT; cdr3_aa: CASSFFAGGTRGDTQYF
v_call: TRBV15; d_call: NA; cdr3_length: 15; j_call: TRBJ1-1; clone_size: NA; cdr3_nt: TGTGCCACCAGGAGCCCCCGCAGAGAGGTCACTGAAGCTTTCTTT; cdr3_aa: CATRSPRREVTEAFF
v_call: TRBV7-9; d_call: NA; cdr3_length: 14; j_call: TRBJ2-3; clone_size: NA; cdr3_nt: TGTGCCAGCAGCCCCCCGGGCAACCCAGATACGCAGTATTTT; cdr3_aa: CASSPPGNPDTQYF
v_call: TRBV29-1; d_call: TRBD2; cdr3_length: 15; j_call: TRBJ2-5; clone_size: NA; cdr3_nt: TGCAGCGTTGATCGGTCTAGCGGGTTCCAAGAGACCCAGTACTTC; cdr3_aa: CSVDRSSGFQETQYF
v_call: TRBV29-1; d_call: NA; cdr3_length: 13; j_call: TRBJ1-2; clone_size: NA; cdr3_nt: TGCAGCGTCCGGGGCGGGGCAGACTATGGCTACACCTTC; cdr3_aa: CSVRGGADYGYTF
v_call: TRBV4-1; d_call: NA; cdr3_length: 13; j_call: TRBJ2-7; clone_size: once; cdr3_nt: TGCGCCAGCAGCCATGCAGGGACCTACGAGCAGTACTTC; cdr3_aa: CASSHAGTYEQYF
v_call: TRBV6-7; d_call: NA; cdr3_length: 17; j_call: TRBJ2-6; clone_size: once; cdr3_nt: TGTGCCAGCAGTGAAGACTATTTACAAAGTCGGGCCAACGTCCTGACTTTC; cdr3_aa: CASSEDYLQSRANVLTF
v_call: TRBV28; d_call: NA; cdr3_length: 12; j_call: TRBJ2-5; clone_size: NA; cdr3_nt: TGTGCCAGCAGTTCCGGACAAGAGACCCAGTACTTC; cdr3_aa: CASSSGQETQYF
v_call: TRBV28; d_call: NA; cdr3_length: 13; j_call: TRBJ2-7; clone_size: NA; cdr3_nt: TGTGCCAGCAGCCCCAGGGTTTTTAACGAGCAGTACTTC; cdr3_aa: CASSPRVFNEQYF
v_call: TRBV19; d_call: TRBD2; cdr3_length: 15; j_call: TRBJ2-7; clone_size: NA; cdr3_nt: TGTGCCAGTAGTATAGATGCGGGAGGATACTACGAGCAGTACTTC; cdr3_aa: CASSIDAGGYYEQYF
v_call: TRBV13; d_call: TRBD2; cdr3_length: 16; j_call: TRBJ2-3; clone_size: NA; cdr3_nt: TGTGCCAGCAGCCTGCGGACTAGCGGGATCACAGATACGCAGTATTTT; cdr3_aa: CASSLRTSGITDTQYF
v_call: TRBV7-9; d_call: NA; cdr3_length: 13; j_call: TRBJ2-1; clone_size: few; cdr3_nt: TGTGCCAGCAGCTCGTACAATGACAATGAGCAGTTCTTC; cdr3_aa: CASSSYNDNEQFF
v_call: TRBV29-1; d_call: TRBD2; cdr3_length: 13; j_call: TRBJ2-1; clone_size: NA; cdr3_nt: TGCAGCTTAACTAGCGGGACAAACAATGAGCAGTTCTTC; cdr3_aa: CSLTSGTNNEQFF
v_call: TRBV5-5; d_call: NA; cdr3_length: 14; j_call: TRBJ2-1; clone_size: NA; cdr3_nt: TGTGCCAGCAGCTTTGTTGGGAAATACAATGAGCAGTTCTTC; cdr3_aa: CASSFVGKYNEQFF
v_call: TRBV30; d_call: NA; cdr3_length: 12; j_call: TRBJ1-1; clone_size: once; cdr3_nt: TGTGCCTGGAGCCGACTTTACACTGAAGCTTTCTTT; cdr3_aa: CAWSRLYTEAFF
v_call: TRBV5-1; d_call: NA; cdr3_length: 13; j_call: TRBJ1-2; clone_size: NA; cdr3_nt: TGCGCCAGCAGCTTGGTTCGACAGGATGGCTACACCTTC; cdr3_aa: CASSLVRQDGYTF
v_call: TRBV5-6; d_call: NA; cdr3_length: 12; j_call: TRBJ1-4; clone_size: NA; cdr3_nt: TGTGCCAGCAGCTACCAAAATGAAAAACTGTTTTTT; cdr3_aa: CASSYQNEKLFF
v_call: TRBV9; d_call: NA; cdr3_length: 12; j_call: TRBJ1-2; clone_size: medium-sized; cdr3_nt: TGTGCCAGCAGCGTAGTGGGGGATGGCTACACCTTC; cdr3_aa: CASSVVGDGYTF
v_call: TRBV30; d_call: TRBD1; cdr3_length: 14; j_call: TRBJ1-2; clone_size: NA; cdr3_nt: TGTGCCTGGAGTGAGGGACAGGGGTTCTATGGCTACACCTTC; cdr3_aa: CAWSEGQGFYGYTF
v_call: TRBV29-1; d_call: NA; cdr3_length: 15; j_call: TRBJ2-1; clone_size: NA; cdr3_nt: TGCAGCGTTGATCGGGTCCCCAGCTCCTACAATGAGCAGTTCTTC; cdr3_aa: CSVDRVPSSYNEQFF